Each of the 14 T cell receptor beta chains below was sequenced from the same sample in a study of T cells in localized non-small cell lung cancer. Generated by immunoSEQ multiplex PCR, the TCRdb table keeps only in-frame clones and is missing some. Here the sample spans tens of thousands of clones, about 90% being singletons. This sample comprised peripheral blood mononuclear cells, obtained before any cancer treatment. These receptors came from a woman aged 40-69 years with stage III lung adenocarcinoma.

This chain connects TRBV28 to TRBJ1-4; tentatively, D is TRBD1 (5 bases). V shed 5 bases and J shed 14 bases, with 12 bases lying between them. This CDR3 is built from 11 residues. Germline V CDR1 and CDR2: MDHEN, SYDVKM. In nucleotides, the CDR3 is TGTGCCAGCAGTCCTGACAGTTATCTGTTTTTT. Translation gives CASSPDSYLFF.

This chain joins TRBV9 and TRBJ2-5, with D unclear. Germline CDR1 reads SGDLS; CDR2 reads YYNGEE. Trimming took off 4 bases at V and 2 bases at J, with 12 bases between the two ends. This CDR3 is 14 amino acids long. Written as DNA, the CDR3 is TGTGCCAGCAGCCCCGCAATGTCTCAAGAGACCCAGTACTTC. Its translation is CASSPAMSQETQYF.

The gene calls are TRBV7-6 and TRBJ2-3; 16 bases are a match to TRBD2. Germline V gene data show CDR1 as SGHVS and CDR2 as FNYEAQ. CDR3 length: 16 residues. Trimming removed 5 bases from V and 7 bases from J; junction bases left unmatched: 6. The CDR3 DNA follows: TGTGCCAGCAGCATTGGGACTAGCGGGAGGGGTAATACGCAGTATTTT. Encoded protein: CASSIGTSGRGNTQYF.

The rearrangement joins TRBV30 to TRBJ2-4; weak D call: TRBD2 (5 bases). Trimming pared 3 bases from V and 2 bases from J, leaving 8 bases between. CDR3 length: 13 residues. Germline CDR1 is GTSNPN and CDR2 is SVGIG (reference sequence). CDR3 in amino acids: CAWSGVTKNIQYF. CDR3 in DNA: TGTGCCTGGAGCGGGGTGACCAAAAACATTCAGTACTTC.

This clone was detected a few times. Here the CDR3 DNA reads TGTGCCAGCAGCTTCCCGGGCGCAGGAGGAGAAAAACTGTTTTTT. Its protein is CASSFPGAGGEKLFF. The chain carries TRBV5-8 and TRBJ1-4, with unresolved D. The V gene's germline CDR1 is SGHTS and CDR2 YDEGEE. V was pared by 2 bases and J by 8 bases, with 16 bases between. CDR3 length: 15 amino acids.

This clone has only one observation. The V gene is TRBV15, the J gene TRBJ1-2, with 7 bases aligning to TRBD1. Trimming took 6 bases from V and 0 from J; bases not matched to a gene: 19. CDR3 size: 19 residues. Germline CDR1 is LNHNV and CDR2 is YYDKDF (reference sequence). The CDR3 region is CATSGGGQVPFGANYGYTF. CDR3 coding DNA: TGTGCCACCAGTGGGGGTGGACAGGTCCCTTTTGGGGCTAACTATGGCTACACCTTC.

This clone has only one observation. The chain joins TRBV27 to TRBJ2-5, with 8 bases identical to TRBD1. Trimming took 2 bases from V and 1 from J; bases not matched to a gene: 3. The CDR3 is 15 amino acids. CDR1 MNHEY and CDR2 SMNVEV come from the germline V gene (reference sequence). The CDR3 bases are TGTGCCAGCAGTTTAGGACAGGGCTTCCAAGAGACCCAGTACTTC. Translating gives CASSLGQGFQETQYF.

The chain joins TRBV5-5 to TRBJ2-1, with 9 bases lining up with TRBD2. Germline CDR1 reads SGHKS; CDR2 reads YYEKEE (reference sequence). The junction had 5 bases not matched to a gene; V was cut back by 4 bases and J by 0 bases. CDR3 length: 16 residues. This chain's CDR3 is CASSPHSGSSYNEQFF. The CDR3 DNA reads as TGTGCCAGCAGCCCCCATAGCGGGAGCTCCTACAATGAGCAGTTCTTC.

The V and J genes are TRBV11-2 and TRBJ2-5, with 10 bases lining up with TRBD1. CDR3 length equals 13 residues. The V segment lost 5 bases and the J segment 6 bases; nucleotides outside the gene matches: 3. CDR1 and CDR2 (germline): SGHAT, FQNNGV. CDR3 bases: TGTGCCAGCAGCCCGACAGGGGGCAAGACCCAGTACTTC. Protein sequence: CASSPTGGKTQYF.

This clone was seen a single time. The chain employs TRBV5-5 and TRBJ2-5, with 9 bases aligning to TRBD1. The CDR3 has 15 residues. Germline V gene data show CDR1 as SGHKS and CDR2 as YYEKEE (reference sequence). The V segment lost 3 bases and the J segment 5 bases; nucleotides outside the gene matches: 8. CDR3 sequence: CASSSPGQGRETQYF. The CDR3 DNA reads as TGTGCCAGCAGCTCCCCCGGACAGGGGCGGGAGACCCAGTACTTC.

This chain joins TRBV7-7 and TRBJ2-7; D ambiguous. Germline CDR1 reads SSHAT; CDR2 reads FNYEAQ (reference sequence). This CDR3 has 15 residues. The V end was cut by 1 base, the J end by 5 bases, with 15 bases between. Written as DNA, the CDR3 is TGTGCCAGCAGCTTAGGGGTCAGCGCCTTGGACGAGCAGTACTTC. It yields the protein CASSLGVSALDEQYF.

The V call is TRBV6-1, the J call TRBJ1-1, with D uncertain. With 6 bases removed from V and 8 bases from J, the gap between germline ends came to 13 bases. The CDR3 length is 12 residues. Per the germline V gene, CDR1 is MNHNS and CDR2 is SASEGT. The CDR3 nucleotides read TGTGCCAGCAGCCCCACCTGGCCCGAAGCTTTCTTT. Translated, it gives CASSPTWPEAFF.

This rearrangement joins TRBV9 to TRBJ1-3; TRBD1 matches at 7 bases. The CDR3 totals 15 residues. The V gene end was trimmed by 3 bases and the J gene end by 3 bases; junction bases not matched to a gene: 6. Germline CDR1 and CDR2: SGDLS and YYNGEE. This chain's CDR3 is CASSEKGARGNTIYF. In nucleotides, the CDR3 is TGTGCCAGCAGCGAGAAGGGGGCGCGTGGAAACACCATATATTTT.

This chain uses TRBV7-9 with TRBJ2-3; 8 nucleotides line up with TRBD2. The germline CDR1 and CDR2 sequences are SEHNR and FQNEAQ (reference sequence). J gave up 4 bases and V 11 bases, and 11 bases lay outside the gene matches. The CDR3 is 14 amino acids. Here the CDR3 DNA reads TGTGCCTGTCCGGGGGGGCGAAGGGCAGATACGCAGTATTTT. It codes for CACPGGRRADTQYF.